This T cell receptor (beta chain) is from a study of blood T cell repertoires in COVID-19 (dated by TCRdb to about 2020). For the study in its entirety: Samples from collaborators originated in the United States, Italy and Spain and spanned both the acute and convalescent phases of COVID-19. The material from the prospective study consisted of cDNA or gDNA derived from T cells, B-cell-depleted T cells, or PBMCs. The dataset comprised deeply sampled blood TCRbeta repertoires from subjects exposed to, actively infected with, or recovered from COVID-19. The repertoires were made available in a free public database intended to serve as a resource for research on the immune response to SARS-CoV-2. Samples came from the ongoing ImmuneRACE study (first 160 participants) plus 1,254 subjects from 6 global collaborators. A de-identified subject ID, COVID-19 status, age in years and sex were almost always included in the sample metadata. Where HLA class I and class II types were available, the types were taken from metadata supplied by the sample provider, not from assay-based typing. Summary of the overall study and its limitations: Clinical and demographic metadata were provided uncurated, with the amount varying by source and participant.

Each collaborating institution followed its own protocols to collect whole blood in K2EDTA tubes. For TCRbeta analysis, collaborator samples were shipped as frozen whole blood, as isolated PBMCs, or as DNA extracted from either sample type. The CDR3, from cysteine to phenylalanine, totals 13 residues. Of the read, only the CDR3 DNA is kept; its 39 bases are in frame from base 1. CDR1 SGHAT and CDR2 FQNNGV were looked up in the germline V gene. TCRbeta CDR3 regions were amplified from genomic DNA by means of the immunoSEQ Assay, a bias-controlled multiplex PCR. The source study handled its data this way. Within the assay, amplification of reference gene primers was used to estimate how many nucleated cells each sample contained. To quantify the absolute abundance of each unique TCRbeta CDR3 rearrangement, sequence reads were collapsed and filtered. For each sample, productive Simpson clonality was calculated as the square root of Simpson's diversity index across productive rearrangements. The clones in this table, taken by TCRdb from immuneACCESS, are in-frame only. Not every clone is retained; where verified, under half of the shortfall comes from an unresolved V gene, and the cause of the rest is unknown. The V and J calls and clone size are taken from that table; D and trimming were inferred from the DNA. The sample contains 95,000 to 150,000 clones, about 89% of them found a single time. Together, the top ten hold 25% to 35% of the sample.

In regard to this clone: This receptor's antigen is unknown. At one of its ends the junction is not consistent with the germline gene, which may arise from a read error. Within the sample, other DNA sequences also encode this same CDR3.

The TCR originated in a woman in her seventies with acute or convalescent COVID-19. Here the chain combines TRBV11-2 and TRBJ1-2; a tentative D match to TRBD1 spans 6 bases. The sample taken for sequencing was peripheral blood. The bases read TGTGCCAGCAGTTTAGGGGGGGACTATGGCTACACCTTC. This sequence encodes CASSLGGDYGYTF.